These T cell receptor beta chains were read from a single sample in a study of blood T cells in healthy people across ages. TCRdb re-analysed the 5' RACE reads in MiXCR, keeping a single row per CDR3 protein. Of about 780,000 distinct CDR3 sequences listed, about a quarter were seen once; the top ten hold around 3%. This same sample was also taken into another study, of T cells of mothers and their children.

Material: blood. These receptors came from a boy aged 5-17 years in good health. The CDR3 runs from the conserved cysteine through the conserved F or W. Each record gives: clone size, D gene, J gene, V gene, CDR3 protein, CDR3 DNA. The D gene is left open where the match is weak. Some rows mark clone size as missing; the rest say once, few, many or name a class of expanded clone.

>many|-|TRBJ2-3|TRBV9
CASSVDIARGTDTQYF
TGTGCCAGCAGCGTAGATATAGCGAGGGGAACAGATACGCAGTATTTT
>few|-|TRBJ1-3|TRBV6-5
CASSYTDSGNTIYF
TGTGCCAGCAGTTACACCGACAGTGGAAACACCATATATTTT
>-|-|TRBJ2-7|TRBV7-9
CASTRQVSSYEQYF
TGTGCCAGCACCAGACAGGTTAGCTCCTACGAGCAGTACTTC
>-|-|TRBJ1-2|TRBV6-5
CASSSIAEVLRRGYTF
TGTGCCAGCAGTTCCATAGCTGAGGTCCTTCGACGGGGCTACACCTTC
>many|-|TRBJ2-1|TRBV3-1
CASSLQAVDNEQFF
TGTGCCAGCAGCCTACAGGCTGTCGACAATGAGCAGTTCTTC
>-|-|TRBJ2-5|TRBV4-2
CASSQDSAGETQYF
TGTGCCAGCAGCCAAGATTCGGCCGGAGAGACCCAGTACTTC
>few|-|TRBJ1-5|TRBV7-9
CASSFGSGPQHF
TGTGCCAGCAGCTTCGGGTCAGGCCCCCAGCATTTT
>-|-|TRBJ2-7|TRBV6-1
CASSVGRMSSYEQYF
TGTGCCAGCAGTGTGGGCCGAATGAGCTCCTACGAGCAGTACTTC
>-|-|TRBJ1-2|TRBV6-5
CASSPSAHYGYTF
TGTGCCAGCAGCCCCTCTGCTCACTATGGCTACACCTTC
>-|-|TRBJ1-6|TRBV2
CASSRGVSPLHF
TGTGCCAGCAGTCGCGGGGTGTCACCCCTCCACTTT
>-|-|TRBJ1-2|TRBV20-1
CSAPRDISIYGYTF
TGCAGTGCTCCGCGGGACATTTCGATCTATGGCTACACCTTC
>few|-|TRBJ2-5|TRBV6-6
CASSRAVNQETQYF
TGTGCCAGCAGCCGAGCGGTGAACCAAGAGACCCAGTACTTC
>-|TRBD2|TRBJ2-1|TRBV4-2
CASSTSVSEQFF
TGTGCCAGCAGCACTAGCGTCAGTGAGCAGTTCTTC